The 24 T cell receptor beta chains given below trace back to one sample, sequenced in a study of blood T cell repertoires in COVID-19. The repertoire was sequenced with immunoSEQ multiplex PCR; TCRdb's copy has only in-frame clones and lacks some. The sample lists roughly 180,000 clones; around 85% were seen once. What was sequenced was peripheral blood. Source of these receptors: an older woman with acute or convalescent COVID-19.

The chain uses TRBV30 and TRBJ2-1, with 7 bases fitting TRBD2. Germline values: CDR1 GTSNPN, CDR2 SVGIG (reference sequence). The CDR3 spans 15 residues. The V and J ends lost 3 bases and 4 bases, in that order; junction bases with no gene match: 9. The CDR3 DNA follows: TGTGCCTGGAGGGGGAGGGCCACGGGTTACAATGAGCAGTTCTTC. As protein: CAWRGRATGYNEQFF.

The rearrangement joins TRBV5-6 to TRBJ2-1; tentatively, D is TRBD2 (5 bases). The germline V gene encodes CDR1 SGHDT and CDR2 YYEEEE. V lost 4 bases to trimming and J lost 9 bases, with 20 bases between them. This CDR3 is 15 amino acids long. CDR3 protein: CASSQGRRETSEQFF. In nucleotides, the CDR3 is TGTGCCAGCAGCCAAGGGCGCCGGGAAACAAGTGAGCAGTTCTTC.

This chain uses TRBV5-1 with TRBJ2-5; maybe TRBD1 (6 bases). Between the trimmed V and J ends, which lost 0 bases and 3 bases, there was a span of 15 bases. From germline, CDR1 is SGHRS and CDR2 YFSETQ. The CDR3 runs 16 residues. The CDR3 loop reads CASSLGTGQWEETQYF. DNA of the CDR3: TGCGCCAGCAGCTTGGGGACCGGACAGTGGGAAGAGACCCAGTACTTC. Full variable domain (rest looked up from reference TRBV5-1 and TRBJ2-5): KAGVTQTPRYLIKTRGQQVTLSCSPISGHRSVSWYQQTPGQGLQFLFEYFSETQRNKGNFPGRFSGRQFSNSRSEMNVSTLELGDSALYLCASSLGTGQWEETQYFGPGTRLLVL.

This rearrangement joins TRBV20-1 to TRBJ1-2; 8 nucleotides agree with TRBD1. Germline trimming cut 3 bases from V and 4 bases from J; bases unmatched to any gene: 4. The CDR3 runs 13 residues. The germline CDR1 and CDR2 sequences are DFQATT and SNEGSKA (reference sequence). CDR3 coding DNA: TGCAGTGCTAGTGGACAGGGCGGCTATGGCTACACCTTC. Protein product: CSASGQGGYGYTF.

The chain is built from TRBV5-1 and TRBJ1-2; the match to TRBD1 covers 8 bases. From germline, CDR1 is SGHRS and CDR2 YFSETQ. The CDR3 sequence is 16 residues long. After removal of 2 bases from V and 1 base from J, the junction contained 7 bases not matched to a gene. In DNA form, the CDR3 reads TGCGCCAGCAGCTTTTCAGGGGGCGGTATTAACTATGGCTACACCTTC. Translation gives CASSFSGGGINYGYTF.

The chain uses TRBV19 and TRBJ2-6, with D perhaps matching TRBD1 (5 bases). Between the trimmed V and J ends, which lost 3 bases and 4 bases, there was a span of 13 bases. Germline V gene lookup returns CDR1 LNHDA and CDR2 SQIVND (reference sequence). The CDR3 has 16 amino acids. This CDR3 reads CASSIPRVGGANVLTF. The CDR3 DNA follows: TGTGCCAGTAGTATTCCCAGGGTAGGGGGGGCCAACGTCCTGACTTTC.

V gene TRBV9 combines with J gene TRBJ1-2; D ambiguous. Trimming removed 4 bases from V and 4 bases from J, with 17 bases in between. Per germline, CDR1 SGDLS and CDR2 YYNGEE. This CDR3 has 15 residues. CDR3 DNA sequence: TGTGCCAGCAGCCCCGCCCCGTGGGCATCCTATGGCTACACCTTC. Translated, it gives CASSPAPWASYGYTF.

The V gene is TRBV10-3, the J gene TRBJ1-1; tentatively, D is TRBD1 (6 bases). The CDR3 extends over 15 amino acids. The germline CDR1 and CDR2 sequences are ENHRY and SYGVKD. V was shortened by 0 bases and J by 1 base, with 9 bases between the two germline ends. CDR3 sequence reads: CAISESRGQNTEAFF. DNA for the CDR3: TGTGCCATCAGTGAGTCGCGGGGGCAGAACACTGAAGCTTTCTTT.

The rearrangement joins TRBV24-1 to TRBJ1-2, with 7 bases that match TRBD1. This CDR3 region has 14 residues. Trimming cost V 4 bases and J 6 bases; bases outside gene matches: 7. Germline V CDR1 and CDR2: KGHDR, SFDVKD. The CDR3 region is CATSDDREYDGYTF. CDR3 sequence (DNA): TGTGCCACCAGTGACGACAGGGAGTACGATGGCTACACCTTC.

The chain couples TRBV6-5 to TRBJ1-2; maybe TRBD1 (5 bases). The CDR3 covers 13 residues. CDR1 is MNHEY and CDR2 is SVGAGI in the germline V gene. The ends were cut back, 7 bases at V and 4 bases at J, with 13 bases in the middle. The CDR3 bases are TGTGCCAGCAATGTACAGGAATCCTATGGCTACACCTTC. This gives the protein CASNVQESYGYTF.

The chain employs TRBV2 and TRBJ1-6; no definite D call. This CDR3 is 13 amino acids long. Trimming removed 8 bases from V and 5 bases from J, with 10 bases in between. The V gene's germline CDR1 is SNHLY and CDR2 FYNNEI. This chain's CDR3 is CASVRTDNSPLHF. The CDR3 DNA sequence: TGTGCCAGCGTAAGAACAGATAATTCACCCCTCCACTTT.

The CDR3 DNA reads TGTGCCAGCACTCGACTAGCGGGCGCCGGGGAGCTGTTTTTT. Translating gives CASTRLAGAGELFF. The V and J genes are TRBV3-1 (or the pseudogene TRBV3-2) and TRBJ2-2, with 10 bases that match TRBD2. The junction had 5 bases not matched to a gene; V was cut back by 7 bases and J by 6 bases. The length of the CDR3 is 14 residues. Germline loops: CDR1 LGHDT, CDR2 YNNKEL (reference sequence).

This chain joins TRBV5-4 and TRBJ2-1; 7 nucleotides match TRBD1. Trimming at V came to 0 bases and at J to 6 bases, leaving 9 bases not matched to a gene. CDR3 length: 16 residues. CDR1 SGHNT and CDR2 YYREEE come from the germline V gene (reference sequence). The CDR3 DNA reads as TGTGCCAGCAGCTTGGGGCCGGGACAGATGTTCAATGAGCAGTTCTTC. The encoded protein is CASSLGPGQMFNEQFF. Combining the CDR3 with reference TRBV5-4 and TRBJ2-1 gives the whole variable domain ETGVTQSPTHLIKTRGQQVTLRCSSQSGHNTVSWYQQALGQGPQFIFQYYREEENGRGNFPPRFSGLQFPNYSSELNVNALELDDSALYLCASSLGPGQMFNEQFFGPGTRLTVL.

The sample holds a few counts of this clone. Other DNA sequences in this specimen translate into the identical CDR3. The rearrangement joins TRBV7-9 to TRBJ2-3; 7 bases line up with TRBD2. Germline loops: CDR1 SEHNR, CDR2 FQNEAQ (reference sequence). The CDR3 runs to 14 residues. V lost 2 bases and J lost 2; bases outside the gene matches: 1. The CDR3 protein is CASSLSGATDTQYF. CDR3 DNA sequence: TGTGCCAGCAGCTTAAGCGGGGCCACAGATACGCAGTATTTT.

CDR3 protein: CASSLALGGADTEAFF. CDR3 bases: TGCGCCAGCAGCTTGGCCCTCGGGGGGGCAGACACTGAAGCTTTCTTT. V is TRBV5-1 and J is TRBJ1-1; maybe TRBD1 (6 bases). Germline V gene sequence: CDR1 SGHRS, CDR2 YFSETQ. The CDR3 runs to 16 residues. Trimming pared 0 bases from V and 3 bases from J, leaving 15 bases between.

The chain recombines TRBV19 with TRBJ2-7; D is unresolved. V was pared by 6 bases and J by 0 bases, with 12 bases between. The germline CDR1 and CDR2 sequences are LNHDA and SQIVND (reference sequence). CDR3 length equals 14 residues. DNA for the CDR3: TGTGCCAGTAGCCGCATGATGAGCTCCTACGAGCAGTACTTC. It translates to CASSRMMSSYEQYF.

The rearrangement joins TRBV5-1 to TRBJ1-4; 7 nucleotides agree with TRBD1. Losses at the gene ends were 0 bases for V and 5 bases for J; bases not matched to a gene: 7. CDR3 length: 16 amino acids. CDR1 and CDR2 (germline): SGHRS, YFSETQ. CDR3 amino acids: CASSLDFPGQNEKLFF. CDR3 nucleotides: TGCGCCAGCAGCTTGGACTTTCCGGGACAGAATGAAAAACTGTTTTTT.

The table lists this clone with a count of one. The chain is built from TRBV19 and TRBJ1-1; 7 bases map to TRBD1. CDR3 length: 15 amino acids. J gave up 0 bases and V 3 bases, and 4 bases lay outside the gene matches. Germline assignment: CDR1 LNHDA and CDR2 SQIVND (reference sequence). DNA of the CDR3: TGTGCCAGTAGTATCCGACAGGGCCTGAACACTGAAGCTTTCTTT. Its protein is CASSIRQGLNTEAFF.

The J gene is TRBJ2-5, the V gene TRBV28, with TRBD2 identical over 10 bases. Unmatched junction bases numbered 10, after V lost 4 bases and J lost 5 bases. The CDR3 runs 16 residues. Germline V lookup: CDR1 MDHEN, CDR2 SYDVKM. CDR3 amino acids: CASSYPSGRAWETQYF. The CDR3 DNA sequence: TGTGCCAGCAGTTACCCGAGCGGGAGGGCCTGGGAGACCCAGTACTTC.

This chain links TRBV4-1 with TRBJ2-3; a weak D match, TRBD2 (5 bases). The CDR3 loop spans 14 amino acids. The germline CDR1 and CDR2 sequences are MGHRA and YSYEKL. Between the trimmed V and J ends, which lost 1 base and 2 bases, there was a span of 7 bases. CDR3 coding DNA: TGCGCCAGCAGCCAAGGGAGGTTCACAGATACGCAGTATTTT. Residues: CASSQGRFTDTQYF.

CDR3 nucleotide sequence: TGTGCCAGCAGTTCCCAGGGGGCGGGAGGCTACACCTTC. This sequence encodes CASSSQGAGGYTF. The gene calls are TRBV27 and TRBJ1-2, with 8 bases matching TRBD1. The CDR3 covers 13 residues. The V gene end was trimmed by 4 bases and the J gene end by 8 bases; junction bases not matched to a gene: 6. Germline lookup yields CDR1 MNHEY and CDR2 SMNVEV (reference sequence).

The chain uses TRBV28 and TRBJ2-1; weak D call: TRBD2 (5 bases). Trimming removed 4 bases at V and 0 bases at J, with 10 bases between. Germline CDR1 reads MDHEN; CDR2 reads SYDVKM. The CDR3 length is 15 residues. CDR3 nucleotides: TGTGCCAGCAGTTCCTCAGCGGTCTCCTACAATGAGCAGTTCTTC. Protein product: CASSSSAVSYNEQFF.

The V and J genes are TRBV14 and TRBJ1-3; D is ambiguous. This CDR3 contains 15 residues. Germline CDR1 is SGHDN and CDR2 is FVKESK. The V gene lost 4 bases and the J gene lost 2 bases, with 12 bases spanning the gap. CDR3 sequence: CASSPVVWPGNTIYF. The CDR3, as DNA: TGTGCCAGCAGCCCCGTGGTCTGGCCTGGAAACACCATATATTTT.

V gene TRBV3-1 (or the pseudogene TRBV3-2) combines with J gene TRBJ2-7; 7 nucleotides line up with TRBD2. The CDR3 is made up of 16 amino acids. From germline, CDR1 is LGHDT and CDR2 YNNKEL (reference sequence). V was clipped by 6 bases and J by 3 bases; unmatched bases: 14. The DNA for the CDR3 is TGTGCCAGCAGACCCGAGGCTAGCGGAGCCCGCTACGAGCAGTACGTC. It is translated as CASRPEASGARYEQYV.